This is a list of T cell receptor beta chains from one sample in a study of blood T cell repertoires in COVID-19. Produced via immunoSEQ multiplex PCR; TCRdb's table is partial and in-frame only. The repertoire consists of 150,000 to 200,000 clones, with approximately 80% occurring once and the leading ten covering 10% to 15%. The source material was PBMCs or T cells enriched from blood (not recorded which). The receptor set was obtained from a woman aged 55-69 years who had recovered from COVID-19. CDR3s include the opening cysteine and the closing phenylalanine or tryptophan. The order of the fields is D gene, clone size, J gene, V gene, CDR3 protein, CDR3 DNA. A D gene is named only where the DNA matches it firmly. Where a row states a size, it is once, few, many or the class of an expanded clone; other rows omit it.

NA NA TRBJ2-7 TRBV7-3 CASSQYPTASYEQYF TGTGCCAGCAGCCAATACCCGACAGCGTCCTACGAGCAGTACTTC
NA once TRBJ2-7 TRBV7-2 CASSFTRGDYEQYF TGTGCCAGCAGCTTCACCAGGGGAGACTACGAGCAGTACTTC
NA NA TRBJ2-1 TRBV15 CATSRTPGLAPDHGFF TGTGCCACCAGCAGAACCCCTGGCCTAGCTCCCGACCATGGGTTCTTC
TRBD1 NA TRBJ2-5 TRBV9 CASSVGQGDGETQYF TGTGCCAGCAGCGTGGGGCAGGGGGACGGAGAGACCCAGTACTTC
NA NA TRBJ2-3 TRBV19 CASSFGGTDTQYF TGTGCCAGTAGTTTCGGCGGAACAGATACGCAGTATTTT
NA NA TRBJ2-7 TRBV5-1 CASSPGVSYEQYF TGCGCCAGCAGCCCAGGGGTCTCCTACGAGCAGTACTTC
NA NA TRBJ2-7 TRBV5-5 CASSRGTDYEQYF TGTGCCAGCAGCCGCGGGACAGACTACGAGCAGTACTTC
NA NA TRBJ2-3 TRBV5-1 CASSLRQASSTDTQYF TGCGCCAGCAGCTTGCGGCAGGCTTCTAGCACAGATACGCAGTATTTT
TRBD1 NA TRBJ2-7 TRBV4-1 CASGKQGFYEQYF TGCGCCAGCGGAAAACAGGGGTTTTACGAGCAGTACTTC
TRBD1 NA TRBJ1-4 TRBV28 CAIQGEVREKLFF TGTGCCATACAGGGGGAGGTGAGAGAAAAACTGTTTTTT
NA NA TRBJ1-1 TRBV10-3 CATGSSTEAFF TGTGCCACGGGGTCCTCCACTGAAGCTTTCTTT
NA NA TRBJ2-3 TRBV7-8 CASSPIGDTQYF TGTGCCAGCAGCCCCATTGGCGATACGCAGTATTTT
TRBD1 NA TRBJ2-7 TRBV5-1 CASSHQTGGRYEQYF TGCGCCAGCAGCCACCAGACAGGGGGCAGATACGAGCAGTACTTC
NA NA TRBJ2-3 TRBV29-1 CSVGAGDPDTQYF TGCAGCGTAGGGGCAGGGGATCCGGATACGCAGTATTTT
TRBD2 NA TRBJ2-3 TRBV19 CASMGLAGDADTQYF TGTGCCAGCATGGGACTAGCGGGAGATGCAGATACGCAGTATTTT
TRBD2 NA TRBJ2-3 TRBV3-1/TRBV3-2 CASGNSGSFTDTQYF TGTGCCAGCGGTAATAGCGGGTCTTTCACAGATACGCAGTATTTT
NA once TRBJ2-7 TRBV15 CATSREGTYEQYF TGTGCCACCAGCAGAGAGGGCACCTACGAGCAGTACTTC
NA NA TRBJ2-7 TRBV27 CASSLFCRGEEPGPCEQYF TGTGCCAGCAGTTTATTCTGCCGCGGGGAAGAGCCCGGGCCTTGCGAGCAGTACTTC
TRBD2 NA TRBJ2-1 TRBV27 CASSRILAGVNEQFF TGTGCCAGCAGCCGTATACTAGCGGGAGTCAATGAGCAGTTCTTC
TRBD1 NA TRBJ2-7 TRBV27 CASSITGGAFYEQYF TGTGCCAGCAGTATAACAGGGGGCGCATTCTACGAGCAGTACTTC
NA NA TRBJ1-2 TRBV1 CTSSRRGHLYGYTF TGCACCAGCAGCCGAAGGGGACACCTCTATGGCTACACCTTC
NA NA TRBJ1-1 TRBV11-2 CASSTREAEAFF TGTGCCAGCAGCACCCGGGAGGCTGAAGCTTTCTTT
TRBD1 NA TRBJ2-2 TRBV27 CASRTGQMNTGELFF TGTGCCAGCAGGACGGGACAGATGAACACCGGGGAGCTGTTTTTT
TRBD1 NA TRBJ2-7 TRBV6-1 CASSDGQGGNEQYF TGTGCCAGCAGTGACGGACAGGGCGGAAACGAGCAGTACTTC
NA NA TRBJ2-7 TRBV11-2 CASSLPGVVAAVWEYF TGTGCCAGCAGCTTACCCGGGGTGGTGGCAGCCGTCTGGGAGTACTTC
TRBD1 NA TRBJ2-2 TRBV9 CASSHEVGQGNLGELFF TGTGCCAGCAGTCACGAGGTGGGACAGGGGAACCTCGGGGAGCTGTTTTTT
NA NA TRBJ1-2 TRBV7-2 CASSLAGGSGYTF TGTGCCAGCAGCTTAGCGGGGGGGTCGGGCTACACCTTC
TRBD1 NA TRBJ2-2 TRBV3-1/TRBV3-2 CASSLSLQGSGELFF TGTGCCAGCAGCCTAAGCCTACAGGGGTCCGGGGAGCTGTTTTTT
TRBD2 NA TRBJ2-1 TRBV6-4 CASSRNLAGDEQFF TGTGCCAGCAGTCGGAACCTAGCGGGCGATGAGCAGTTCTTC
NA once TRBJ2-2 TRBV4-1 CASSLLAIANTGELFF TGCGCCAGCAGCCTGCTAGCTATCGCGAACACCGGGGAGCTGTTTTTT
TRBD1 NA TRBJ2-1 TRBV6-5 CASSRDRGQYNEQFF TGTGCCAGCAGTCGGGACAGGGGGCAATATAATGAGCAGTTCTTC
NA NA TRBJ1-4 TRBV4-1 CASSRGTRNEKLFF TGCGCCAGCAGCCGAGGGACAAGAAATGAAAAACTGTTTTTT
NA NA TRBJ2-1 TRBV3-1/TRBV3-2 CASSYDRYNEQFF TGTGCCAGCAGCTACGACAGGTACAATGAGCAGTTCTTC
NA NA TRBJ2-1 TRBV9 CASSVAHGGREQFF TGTGCCAGCAGCGTAGCTCACGGGGGGCGTGAGCAGTTCTTC
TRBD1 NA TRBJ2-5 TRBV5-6 CASSQSGQQETQYF TGTGCCAGCAGCCAATCGGGACAGCAAGAGACCCAGTACTTC
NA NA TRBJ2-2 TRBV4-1 CASSPTQIGAGTGELFF TGCGCCAGCAGCCCTACCCAAATTGGGGCGGGGACCGGGGAGCTGTTTTTT
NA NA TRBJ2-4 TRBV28 CASSPGGIGNIQYF TGTGCCAGCAGTCCCGGGGGAATAGGGAACATTCAGTACTTC
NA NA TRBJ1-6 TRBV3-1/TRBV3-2 CASSQEKGINSPLHF TGTGCCAGCAGCCAAGAAAAGGGGATTAATTCACCCCTCCACTTT
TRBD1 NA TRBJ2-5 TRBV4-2 CASSPGQGFETQYF TGTGCCAGCAGCCCGGGACAGGGGTTCGAGACCCAGTACTTC
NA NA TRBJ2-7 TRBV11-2 CASSPLTVSSYEQYF TGTGCCAGCAGCCCATTGACAGTTAGCTCCTACGAGCAGTACTTC